The clone carrying this T cell receptor (beta chain) has only a few counts. Its antigen is currently unknown. This sample stems from a study of T-cell memory formation after mild COVID-19. On the study more broadly: The study found TCR clusters largely donor specific. Broader study findings: Second-wave clones peaking on day 37 lacked confirmed SARS-CoV-2 specificity. Whereas later expanders leaned CD4+, clones contracting day 15 to 85 showed a balanced CD4/CD8 makeup.

Using constant-segment primers, 5'RACE produced TCR alpha and TCR beta cDNA libraries carrying sample barcodes and UMIs. TCRdb passed the 5' RACE reads through MiXCR, listing each CDR3 protein once. The table shows a few hundred thousand distinct CDR3 sequences, with about a sixth occurring only once. This CDR3 has 13 residues. The J segment lost 8 bases and the V segment lost 3 bases, leaving 7 bases of the junction unmatched. Germline lookup yields CDR1 DFQATT and CDR2 SNEGSKA (reference sequence). The chain couples TRBV20-1 to TRBJ2-1; 7 bases are shared with TRBD2. This sequence was found in a man between 18 and 35 years old who had mild COVID-19 (a few samples of this study predate the infection). Cell type and time point are not known. The sequenced material came from PBMCs or a T cell subset sorted from them (not recorded which). The CDR3 loop reads CSARFRGDHEQFF. DNA of the CDR3: TGCAGTGCTAGGTTCCGGGGGGACCATGAGCAGTTCTTC.